Below are 21 T cell receptor beta chains sequenced from a single sample in a study of blood T cells in healthy people across ages. The second PCR ran about 7 to 12 cycles with a sample-barcoded 5' primer and J-beta primers. TCRdb re-analysed the 5' RACE reads in MiXCR, keeping a single row per CDR3 protein. The sample carries roughly 550,000 distinct CDR3 sequences, 24% recorded once. These data were also filed under a second study, of T cells of mothers and their children.

The sample consisted of blood. The receptors were gathered from a boy aged 5-17 years in good health.

The chain uses TRBV28 and TRBJ2-5; D is possibly TRBD2 (5 bases). The ends were cut back, 1 base at V and 5 bases at J, with 17 bases in the middle. CDR1 MDHEN and CDR2 SYDVKM come from the germline V gene. The CDR3 spans 16 residues. CDR3 in DNA: TGTGCCAGCAGTTTATCGGACTTCGGGGTGAAGGAGACCCAGTACTTC. It is translated as CASSLSDFGVKETQYF.

This chain uses TRBV29-1 with TRBJ2-7, with TRBD1 matching 8 bases. With V trimmed by 2 bases and J by 2 bases, 8 bases remained unmatched. The CDR3 has 15 amino acids. Germline CDR1 and CDR2: SQVTM and ANQGSEA. The CDR3 here is CSVESPRDRTYEQYF. The DNA for the CDR3 is TGCAGCGTTGAATCCCCCCGGGACAGGACCTACGAGCAGTACTTC.

Only a few counts were recorded for this clonotype. This chain connects TRBV20-1 to TRBJ1-3; TRBD1 matches at 7 bases. Losses at the gene ends were 5 bases for V and 4 bases for J; bases not matched to a gene: 5. The CDR3 covers 13 residues. From germline, CDR1 is DFQATT and CDR2 SNEGSKA (reference sequence). CDR3 sequence reads: CSALTGSGNTIYF. CDR3 DNA: TGCAGTGCTCTGACAGGGTCCGGAAACACCATATATTTT.

V usage is TRBV10-3 and J usage is TRBJ2-7; 12 positions match TRBD1. V gave up 6 bases and J gave up 4 bases; unmatched junction bases: 7. CDR3 length equals 15 residues. Germline values: CDR1 ENHRY, CDR2 SYGVKD. This chain's CDR3 is CAISAGTGGIYEQYF. For the CDR3, the DNA is TGTGCCATCAGCGCCGGGACAGGGGGCATTTACGAGCAGTACTTC.

The chain carries TRBV7-3 and TRBJ2-1; D uncertain. Trimming pared 2 bases from V and 8 bases from J, leaving 19 bases between. The CDR3 has 16 amino acids. In germline, CDR1 is SGHTA, CDR2 FQGTGA. In DNA form, the CDR3 reads TGTGCCAGCAGCTTATCGCCCCCACGGCTAGGCCATGAGCAGTTCTTC. Translation: CASSLSPPRLGHEQFF.

The chain carries TRBV6-5 and TRBJ1-6; maybe TRBD1 (5 bases). The V gene lost 10 bases and the J gene lost 10 bases, with 17 bases spanning the gap. The CDR3 totals 13 residues. Germline V gene data show CDR1 as MNHEY and CDR2 as SVGAGI. This chain's CDR3 is CATRRGRDSPLHF. CDR3 DNA: TGTGCCACCAGGAGAGGAAGGGACTCACCCCTCCACTTT.

This clonotype is labeled medium-sized. V usage is TRBV29-1 and J usage is TRBJ2-5; perhaps TRBD2 as D (6 bases). The CDR3 loop spans 13 amino acids. CDR1 is SQVTM, CDR2 ANQGSEA, per germline. V dropped 0 bases and J dropped 5 bases, with 10 bases sitting between them. The CDR3 here is CSVEEAGGETQYF. CDR3 sequence (DNA): TGCAGCGTTGAAGAAGCAGGAGGGGAGACCCAGTACTTC.

The chain carries TRBV5-1 and TRBJ2-5, with 10 bases identical to TRBD1. The J call may be in error: the DNA end matches TRBJ2-1 better. Germline lookup yields CDR1 SGHRS and CDR2 YFSETQ. The CDR3 runs to 13 residues. CDR3 DNA: TGCGCCAGCAGGGATTCGACAGGGGGCGAGCAGTTCTTC. Its protein product is CASRDSTGGEQFF.

As concerns this clonotype: Because the CDR3's place on the DNA is in doubt, the DNA is left out and the CDR3 is given as listed by TCRdb. The chain employs TRBV9 and TRBJ1-1; the table's D gene call, TRBD1, was not cross checked with the DNA. Germline values: CDR1 SGDLS, CDR2 YYNGEE. The length of the CDR3 is 13 amino acids, counting both ends. CDR3 amino acids: CASSVAGGTEASF.

The rearrangement joins TRBV4-3 to TRBJ2-1; D may be TRBD2 (7 bases). There are 17 residues in the CDR3. Germline assignment: CDR1 LGHNA and CDR2 YSLEER. V was cut by 1 base and J by 6 bases, with 19 bases left in between. CDR3 sequence (DNA): TGCGCCAGCAGCCAAGGGGAGGGACACCTACGGGGCAATGAGCAGTTCTTC. It codes for CASSQGEGHLRGNEQFF.

This clonotype has just a few counts. This chain uses TRBV6-2 or TRBV6-3 with TRBJ2-4; 10 bases are a match to TRBD1. Germline trimming cut 8 bases from V and 5 bases from J; bases unmatched to any gene: 12. Germline CDR1 MNHEY, CDR2 SVGEGT. The CDR3 is 16 residues long. CDR3 residues: CASSEGPGTGENIQYF. CDR3 coding DNA: TGTGCCAGCTCAGAAGGGCCCGGGACAGGGGAAAACATTCAGTACTTC.

The V gene is TRBV20-1, the J gene TRBJ1-2, with TRBD1 as a possible D gene (5 bases). Germline loops: CDR1 DFQATT, CDR2 SNEGSKA (reference sequence). V lost 3 bases, J lost 2 bases, and 13 bases lay in between. The length of the CDR3 is 14 residues. CDR3 amino acids: CSASEYRLNYGYTF. CDR3 bases: TGCAGTGCTAGCGAGTACAGGTTGAACTATGGCTACACCTTC.

The rearrangement links TRBV6-2 or TRBV6-3 to TRBJ2-5, with D unresolved. The CDR3 extends over 14 amino acids. Germline lookup yields CDR1 MNHEY and CDR2 SVGEGT. With 0 bases removed from V and 2 bases from J, the gap between germline ends came to 7 bases. CDR3 in amino acids: CASSYSVSQETQYF. The DNA of the CDR3 is TGTGCCAGCAGTTACTCGGTCAGTCAAGAGACCCAGTACTTC.

The rearrangement uses TRBV6-5 and TRBJ2-7; a possible D gene is TRBD2 (6 bases). The germline V gene encodes CDR1 MNHEY and CDR2 SVGAGI. The CDR3 is made up of 14 amino acids. V lost 6 bases, J lost 3 bases, and 15 bases lay in between. The CDR3 loop reads CASRAGRSLYEQYF. CDR3 nucleotide sequence: TGTGCCAGCAGGGCGGGACGGAGCCTCTACGAGCAGTACTTC.

This clonotype was seen only a few times. The chain links TRBV9 to TRBJ1-1; no firm D call. The CDR3 totals 13 residues. Germline CDR1 SGDLS, CDR2 YYNGEE. The V gene lost 2 bases and the J gene lost 0 bases, with 5 bases spanning the gap. The CDR3 DNA follows: TGTGCCAGCAGCGTTCCGTTGAACACTGAAGCTTTCTTT. Translation: CASSVPLNTEAFF.

In this sample, this clonotype turned up a few times. V and J are TRBV27 and TRBJ2-5; D not resolved. This CDR3 has 15 amino acids. Trimming pared 4 bases from V and 7 bases from J, leaving 19 bases between. Germline assignment: CDR1 MNHEY and CDR2 SMNVEV (reference sequence). In DNA, the CDR3 is TGTGCCAGCAGTTCCATACGCACCTTATCGCGGACCCAGTACTTC. This translates into CASSSIRTLSRTQYF.

This rearrangement joins TRBV2 to TRBJ2-1, with D maybe TRBD1 (5 bases). The germline V gene has CDR1 SNHLY and CDR2 FYNNEI. Trimming cost V 3 bases and J 6 bases, with 15 bases left between them. CDR3 length equals 15 residues. CDR3 nucleotide sequence: TGTGCCAGCAGTGAGCGACAGTATTCGGGCAATGAGCAGTTCTTC. It specifies CASSERQYSGNEQFF.

This clonotype appeared a few times. The rearrangement links TRBV5-5 to TRBJ2-5; perhaps TRBD2 as D (7 bases). The DNA end is more similar to TRBJ2-7, so the J call may be wrong. The V gene's germline CDR1 is SGHKS and CDR2 YYEKEE (reference sequence). This CDR3 has 16 residues. In DNA form, the CDR3 reads TGTGCCAGCAGCCTGGGGGGGGCCCAACCCTCCTACGAGCAGTACTTC. It translates to CASSLGGAQPSYEQYF.

This clonotype was seen only a few times. The V call is TRBV20-1, the J call TRBJ1-5; 8 bases align to TRBD1. Trimming cost V 7 bases and J 6 bases; bases outside gene matches: 5. From germline, CDR1 is DFQATT and CDR2 SNEGSKA (reference sequence). This CDR3 is 12 amino acids long. The CDR3 loop is CSVGQGGQPQHF. CDR3 coding DNA: TGCAGTGTTGGACAGGGCGGTCAGCCCCAGCATTTT.

This chain links TRBV7-9 with TRBJ2-2; D is possibly TRBD1 or TRBD2 (5 bases each). The germline gives CDR1 SEHNR, CDR2 FQNEAQ (reference sequence). Trimming cost V 3 bases and J 5 bases, with 16 bases left between them. The CDR3 contains 16 residues. In nucleotides, the CDR3 is TGTGCCAGCAGCTTGGGGCTGGGGGTACGGACCGGGGAGCTGTTTTTT. Translated, it gives CASSLGLGVRTGELFF.

This clonotype was observed a few times. The genes are TRBV7-2 and TRBJ1-4; TRBD1 aligns across 9 bases. V shed 2 bases and J 6 bases; nucleotides not matched to a gene: 4. The CDR3 is made up of 15 amino acids. Per the germline V gene, CDR1 is SGHTA and CDR2 is FQGNSA. CDR3 coding DNA: TGTGCCAGCAGCTTATTCCGGGACAGGGATGAAAAACTGTTTTTT. It specifies CASSLFRDRDEKLFF. Supplemented by reference TRBV7-2 and TRBJ1-4, the full variable domain reads GAGVSQSPSNKVTEKGKDVELRCDPISGHTALYWYRQSLGQGLEFLIYFQGNSAPDKSGLPSDRFSAERTGGSVSTLTIQRTQQEDSAVYLCASSLFRDRDEKLFFGSGTQLSVL.